These 17 T cell receptor beta chains came from one sample sequenced in a study of shared clonotypes between healthy human individuals. Sequenced by immunoSEQ multiplex PCR; TCRdb stores in-frame clones only, minus some. Of around 980,000 clones listed, approximately 80% are singletons. Sequencing was done on a sample of memory CD4+ T cells from PBMCs. Subset given: CD45RA-negative fraction. The receptors derive from a man younger than 30 in good health. Some clones in this sample may be carry-over from other donors' samples.

The J gene is TRBJ2-7, the V gene TRBV28; TRBD1 matches 8 bases. The length of the CDR3 is 15 residues. Germline V gene sequence: CDR1 MDHEN, CDR2 SYDVKM. The V segment lost 5 bases and the J segment 2 bases; nucleotides outside the gene matches: 8. The CDR3 region is CASSPPDRVTYEQYF. CDR3 nucleotides: TGTGCCAGCAGTCCACCGGACAGGGTAACCTACGAGCAGTACTTC.

This chain joins TRBV29-1 and TRBJ1-2; 10 bases align to TRBD1. Germline CDR1 SQVTM, CDR2 ANQGSEA. The CDR3 consists of 14 residues. The V gene end was trimmed by 0 bases and the J gene end by 4 bases; junction bases not matched to a gene: 2. DNA of the CDR3: TGCAGCGTTGAAGAAGGGACAGGGGTCTATGGCTACACCTTC. This sequence encodes CSVEEGTGVYGYTF.

The CDR3 sequence is CASSQLAGGYNEQFF. The CDR3 DNA sequence: TGTGCCAGTAGCCAATTAGCGGGAGGCTACAATGAGCAGTTCTTC. The V and J genes are TRBV19 and TRBJ2-1; 10 bases fit TRBD2. The V gene end was trimmed by 6 bases and the J gene end by 3 bases; junction bases not matched to a gene: 5. CDR1 is LNHDA, CDR2 SQIVND, per germline (reference sequence). This CDR3 has 15 residues.

This chain connects TRBV5-1 to TRBJ1-1, with a tentative D call TRBD1 (5 bases). There are 14 residues in the CDR3. Germline assignment: CDR1 SGHRS and CDR2 YFSETQ. The V gene lost 0 bases and the J gene lost 3 bases, with 9 bases spanning the gap. This CDR3 is CASSLDTGYTEAFF. CDR3 bases: TGCGCCAGCAGCTTGGACACAGGATACACTGAAGCTTTCTTT.

This clone was picked up many times. This chain joins TRBV25-1 and TRBJ1-1, with D possibly TRBD1 on 6 matching bases. The germline V gene encodes CDR1 MGHDK and CDR2 SYGVNS. V shed 7 bases and J shed 11 bases, with 23 bases lying between them. The CDR3 is made up of 14 amino acids. CDR3 DNA sequence: TGTGCCAGCAAAGACTGGCAGGGGCACGGGGCTGCTTTCTTT. Its translation is CASKDWQGHGAAFF.

In DNA, the CDR3 is TGTGCCAGCAGCTTAACAGGGTTCTATGGCTACACCTTC. This encodes CASSLTGFYGYTF. The rearrangement links TRBV7-3 to TRBJ1-2; D is unresolved. CDR3 size: 13 residues. V lost 0 bases, J lost 4 bases, and 6 bases lay in between. The germline V gene has CDR1 SGHTA and CDR2 FQGTGA.

This clone was seen only once. The CDR3 loop reads CASSIQGTNTGELFF. The CDR3 nucleotides are TGTGCCAGCAGCATCCAGGGCACGAACACCGGGGAGCTGTTTTTT. J is TRBJ2-2 and V is TRBV11-2; D is perhaps TRBD1 (5 bases). The V gene's germline CDR1 is SGHAT and CDR2 FQNNGV. V shed 5 bases and J shed 0 bases, with 10 bases lying between them. The CDR3 has 15 amino acids. The full variable domain, in which reference TRBV11-2 and TRBJ2-2 provide the parts outside the CDR3, is EAGVAQSPRYKIIEKRQSVAFWCNPISGHATLYWYQQILGQGPKLLIQFQNNGVVDDSQLPKDRFSAERLKGVDSTLKIQPAKLEDSAVYLCASSIQGTNTGELFFGEGSRLTVL.

This sequence joins TRBV5-1 and TRBJ2-7; 10 nucleotides line up with TRBD2. The CDR3 loop spans 14 amino acids. Losses at the gene ends were 1 base for V and 7 bases for J; bases not matched to a gene: 5. CDR1 is SGHRS and CDR2 is YFSETQ in the germline V gene. CDR3 coding DNA: TGCGCCAGCAGCTTGTACCTAGCGGGAGCTGAGCAGTACTTC. This sequence encodes CASSLYLAGAEQYF.

The genes are TRBV14 and TRBJ2-7; 9 positions match TRBD1. From germline, CDR1 is SGHDN and CDR2 FVKESK. There are 16 residues in the CDR3. V shed 0 bases and J 2 bases; nucleotides not matched to a gene: 5. CDR3: CASSQDPGQGTYEQYF. CDR3 in DNA: TGTGCCAGCAGCCAAGATCCGGGACAGGGAACCTACGAGCAGTACTTC. Looking up the rest from reference TRBV14 and TRBJ2-7 gives the full variable domain: EAGVTQFPSHSVIEKGQTVTLRCDPISGHDNLYWYRRVMGKEIKFLLHFVKESKQDESGMPNNRFLAERTGGTYSTLKVQPAELEDSGVYFCASSQDPGQGTYEQYFGPGTRLTVT.

Ten or more counts support this clone. The V gene is TRBV4-2, the J gene TRBJ1-2; D not certain. CDR1 LGHNA and CDR2 YNFKEQ come from the germline V gene. CDR3 length: 15 amino acids. V was cut by 0 bases and J by 2 bases, with 10 bases left in between. This chain's CDR3 is CASSQDAGKNYGYTF. The DNA of the CDR3 is TGTGCCAGCAGCCAAGATGCCGGGAAGAACTATGGCTACACCTTC.

Only a few counts were recorded for this clone. This sequence joins TRBV18 and TRBJ1-4; TRBD1 agrees at 9 bases. The V gene's germline CDR1 is KGHSH and CDR2 LQKENI. The CDR3 sequence is 15 residues long. The J segment lost 7 bases and the V segment lost 5 bases, leaving 8 bases of the junction unmatched. CDR3 bases: TGTGCCAGCTCAGTTACAGGGGGCTTCGGTGAAAAACTGTTTTTT. Residues: CASSVTGGFGEKLFF.

V is TRBV7-9 and J is TRBJ2-7; D unresolved. The CDR3 covers 13 residues. V was shortened by 1 base and J by 4 bases, with 8 bases between the two germline ends. The V gene's germline CDR1 is SEHNR and CDR2 FQNEAQ (reference sequence). This CDR3 is CASSLGTRYEQYF. CDR3 in DNA: TGTGCCAGCAGCTTAGGCACCAGGTACGAGCAGTACTTC.

This clone occurred once. A much larger clone is a single base away; this may be a read error. At the DNA level, this CDR3 is encoded by other sequences in the same sample as well. V is TRBV28 and J is TRBJ2-7, with TRBD2 as a possible D gene (6 bases). The CDR3 is 12 amino acids. Germline lookup yields CDR1 MDHEN and CDR2 SYDVKM. The V gene lost 3 bases and the J gene lost 3 bases, with 6 bases spanning the gap. CDR3 amino acids: CASSLGGYEQYF. The CDR3 DNA is TGTGCCAGCAGTTTGGGGGGCTACGAGCAGTACTTC.

The gene calls are TRBV4-3 and TRBJ2-7; 10 nucleotides line up with TRBD2. The CDR3 consists of 18 residues. Germline values: CDR1 LGHNA, CDR2 YSLEER. The V gene end was trimmed by 3 bases and the J gene end by 1 base; junction bases not matched to a gene: 12. This CDR3 is CASSQDLAGVGRSYEQYF. The CDR3 region has the DNA TGCGCCAGCAGCCAGGATCTAGCGGGAGTAGGTCGGTCCTACGAGCAGTACTTC.

The chain links TRBV7-2 to TRBJ2-1; D is possibly TRBD2 (5 bases). V lost 2 bases and J 4 bases, leaving 12 bases between the germline ends. Germline-derived CDR1 and CDR2 are SGHTA and FQGNSA. The CDR3 consists of 15 residues. The CDR3 DNA reads TGTGCCAGCAGCTTACTAAACGGGATTTACAATGAGCAGTTCTTC. Amino acids: CASSLLNGIYNEQFF.

This clone has a single count. Other DNA sequences of this sample code for an identical CDR3. V gene TRBV20-1 combines with J gene TRBJ1-2; D is unresolved. The CDR3 has 11 residues. CDR1 is DFQATT and CDR2 is SNEGSKA in the germline V gene (reference sequence). Trimming stripped 3 bases from V and 5 bases from J, with 7 bases between. The CDR3 loop reads CSASVGYGYTF. CDR3 nucleotide sequence: TGCAGTGCTAGCGTCGGTTATGGCTACACCTTC.

This clone was found a few times. The chain employs TRBV11-3 and TRBJ2-7; TRBD2 agrees at 16 bases. The V gene's germline CDR1 is SGHNT and CDR2 YENEEA. The length of the CDR3 is 15 residues. V lost 4 bases to trimming and J lost 5 bases; unmatched junction nucleotides: 2. Here the CDR3 DNA reads TGTGCCAGCAGCTCGGGACTAGCGGGAGGGCACGAGCAGTACTTC. Translating gives CASSSGLAGGHEQYF. Looking up the rest from reference TRBV11-3 and TRBJ2-7 gives the full variable domain: EAGVVQSPRYKIIEKKQPVAFWCNPISGHNTLYWYLQNLGQGPELLIRYENEEAVDDSQLPKDRFSAERLKGVDSTLKIQPAELGDSAVYLCASSSGLAGGHEQYFGPGTRLTVT.